This is a list of T cell receptor beta chains from one sample in a study of regulatory T cells in long-lasting Graves disease. MiXCR, applied by TCRdb to the multiplex PCR reads, yields one record per CDR3 protein. This table has a few hundred thousand distinct CDR3 sequences, 15% appearing once. The sample was also linked to a second study, of T cells in Graves' hyperthyroidism and ophthalmopathy.

The material sequenced was peripheral blood mononuclear cells (PBMCs), taken at new diagnosis, from a patient treated with antithyroid drugs. Source of these receptors: a woman in her forties with Graves disease. Both conserved end residues are part of each CDR3. A D gene is named only where the DNA matches it firmly. Clone size is shown for a subset of rows, as once, few, many or a class of expanded clone.

CDR3	DNA	J	V	length	D	size
CASSPSGRVGEQYF	TGTGCCAGCAGCCCTAGCGGGAGGGTTGGCGAGCAGTACTTC	TRBJ2-7	TRBV3-1	14	TRBD2	few
CASSSFRADTQYF	TGTGCCAGCAGCTCTTTCCGCGCAGATACGCAGTATTTT	TRBJ2-3	TRBV12-3/TRBV12-4	13	NA	many
CASSTPAGAPDTQYF	TGTGCCAGCAGTACCCCCGCGGGAGCCCCAGATACGCAGTATTTT	TRBJ2-3	TRBV28	15	TRBD2	many
CASSYSRGTEAFF	TGTGCCAGCAGTTACTCCAGGGGCACTGAAGCTTTCTTT	TRBJ1-1	TRBV6-2/TRBV6-3	13	NA	many
CASSDSLSYEQYF	TGTGCCAGCAGTGACAGTCTCTCCTACGAGCAGTACTTC	TRBJ2-7	TRBV2	13	NA	many
CASSVDSGGVTGELFF	TGTGCCAGCAGCGTAGATAGCGGAGGGGTCACCGGGGAGCTGTTTTTT	TRBJ2-2	TRBV9	16	NA	few
CASSRLDANTGELFF	TGTGCCAGCAGCAGACTAGATGCGAACACCGGGGAGCTGTTTTTT	TRBJ2-2	TRBV12-3/TRBV12-4	15	NA	NA
CASSGGTDAMNTEAFF	TGTGCCAGCAGTGGGGGGACAGACGCAATGAACACTGAAGCTTTCTTT	TRBJ1-1	TRBV28	16	TRBD1	many
CASNHWGTVMNTEAFF	TGTGCCAGCAACCACTGGGGGACAGTAATGAACACTGAAGCTTTCTTT	TRBJ1-1	TRBV12-3/TRBV12-4	16	TRBD1	many
CASSLRDQETQYF	TGTGCCAGCAGTTTACGGGACCAAGAGACCCAGTACTTC	TRBJ2-5	TRBV12-3/TRBV12-4	13	NA	many
CASRPSGGSNEQFF	TGTGCCAGCAGGCCGTCCGGGGGTAGCAATGAGCAGTTCTTC	TRBJ2-1	TRBV12-3/TRBV12-4	14	NA	many
CASSRPTEGETQYF	TGTGCCAGCAGTAGACCTACGGAAGGAGAGACCCAGTACTTC	TRBJ2-5	TRBV28	14	NA	many
CSASRPRGEQYF	TGCAGTGCTAGCAGGCCTCGTGGGGAGCAGTACTTC	TRBJ2-7	TRBV20-1	12	NA	few
CSALTRARETQYF	TGCAGTGCCCTTACAAGGGCGAGAGAGACCCAGTACTTC	TRBJ2-5	TRBV20-1	13	NA	many
CASRSGQGRAYEQYF	TGTGCCAGCAGAAGCGGACAGGGCAGGGCCTACGAGCAGTACTTC	TRBJ2-7	TRBV11-3	15	TRBD1	many
CSLSSAGKLFF	TGCAGCCTTTCTTCTGCGGGAAAACTGTTTTTT	TRBJ1-4	TRBV29-1	11	NA	many
CASSQPRDSQLLQGYTF	TGTGCCAGCAGTCAACCCCGGGACAGTCAATTGTTACAGGGCTACACCTTC	TRBJ1-2	TRBV6-1	17	TRBD1	NA
CASSLDGQGTDTQYF	TGTGCCAGCAGTTTAGACGGGCAGGGGACAGATACGCAGTATTTT	TRBJ2-3	TRBV28	15	NA	NA
CASSQARQSNEQFF	TGTGCCAGCAGCCAAGCGAGGCAGAGCAATGAGCAGTTCTTC	TRBJ2-1	TRBV3-1	14	NA	few
CASSFRGGMNTEAFF	TGTGCCAGCAGCTTCCGAGGGGGCATGAACACTGAAGCTTTCTTT	TRBJ1-1	TRBV7-9	15	TRBD1	NA
CSTQTGTSYGYTF	TGCAGCACTCAGACAGGGACGAGCTATGGCTACACCTTC	TRBJ1-2	TRBV29-1	13	TRBD1	few